The T cell receptor beta chain under discussion was sequenced for a study of shared clonotypes between healthy human individuals. In the case of this clone: Its antigen is unknown. Other DNA sequences in this sample translate to the same CDR3.

Genomic DNA from each subset was divided evenly over several immunoSEQ plates. Measured with immunoSEQ multiplex PCR; TCRdb has only the in-frame clones, and not every one. The sample lists more than 2 million clones; 90% to 97% were seen once. Study-level results: Among donors, the sharing of clonotypes was expected to be influenced by sequencing depth.

Trimming shortened V by 0 bases and J by 6 bases, and 10 bases separated the two germline ends. Germline V gene data show CDR1 as GTSNPN and CDR2 as SVGIG (reference sequence). This CDR3 contains 13 residues. The rearrangement joins TRBV30 to TRBJ2-3; D possibly corresponds to TRBD2 (7 bases). Sequencing was performed on naive CD4+ T cells sorted from blood. The subset is: CD45RA+ positively selected. This clonotype was sampled from a man in his late teens or twenties in good health. Here the CDR3 DNA reads TGTGCCTGGAGTGTAAGGGGGGGGGATACGCAGTATTTT. Encoded protein: CAWSVRGGDTQYF.